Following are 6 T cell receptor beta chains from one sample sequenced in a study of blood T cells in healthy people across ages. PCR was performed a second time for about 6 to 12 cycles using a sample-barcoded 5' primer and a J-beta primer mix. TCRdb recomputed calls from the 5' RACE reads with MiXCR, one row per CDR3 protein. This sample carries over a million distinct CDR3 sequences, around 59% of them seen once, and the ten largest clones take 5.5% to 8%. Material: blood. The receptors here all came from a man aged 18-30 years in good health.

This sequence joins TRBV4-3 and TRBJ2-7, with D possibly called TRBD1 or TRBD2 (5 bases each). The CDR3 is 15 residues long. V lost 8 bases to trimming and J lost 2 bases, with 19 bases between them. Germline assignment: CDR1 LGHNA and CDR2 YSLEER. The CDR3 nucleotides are TGCGCCAGCCGGTTTGGGGACGGGTTCACCTACGAGCAGTACTTC. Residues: CASRFGDGFTYEQYF.

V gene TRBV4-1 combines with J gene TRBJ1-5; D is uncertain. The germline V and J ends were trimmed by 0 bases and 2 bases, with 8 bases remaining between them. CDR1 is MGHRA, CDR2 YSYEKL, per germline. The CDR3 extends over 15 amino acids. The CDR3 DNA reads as TGCGCCAGCAGCCAAGATTGGTCGGGCAATCAGCCCCAGCATTTT. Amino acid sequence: CASSQDWSGNQPQHF.

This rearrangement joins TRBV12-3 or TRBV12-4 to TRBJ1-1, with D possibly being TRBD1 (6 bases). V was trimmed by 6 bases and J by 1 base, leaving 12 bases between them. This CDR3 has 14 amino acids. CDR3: CASRRVGGNTEAFF. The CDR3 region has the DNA TGTGCCAGCAGGAGGGTAGGGGGGAACACTGAAGCTTTCTTT.

The CDR3 DNA reads TGTGCTAGTGCATTTACCGTTCGACAGGGTGCATCGGACAATGAGCAGTTCTTC. Translation: CASAFTVRQGASDNEQFF. The V gene is TRBV12-5, the J gene TRBJ2-1; TRBD1 matches 7 bases. Trimming took 7 bases from V and 5 from J; bases not matched to a gene: 20. The CDR3 contains 18 residues. Germline CDR1 and CDR2: LGHNT and FRNRAP.

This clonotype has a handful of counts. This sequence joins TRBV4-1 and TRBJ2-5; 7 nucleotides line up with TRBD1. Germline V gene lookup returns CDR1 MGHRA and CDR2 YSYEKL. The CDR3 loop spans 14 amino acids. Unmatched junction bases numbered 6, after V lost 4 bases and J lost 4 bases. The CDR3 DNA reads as TGCGCCAGCAGCCCGACAGGGTTCGGAGAGACCCAGTACTTC. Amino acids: CASSPTGFGETQYF.

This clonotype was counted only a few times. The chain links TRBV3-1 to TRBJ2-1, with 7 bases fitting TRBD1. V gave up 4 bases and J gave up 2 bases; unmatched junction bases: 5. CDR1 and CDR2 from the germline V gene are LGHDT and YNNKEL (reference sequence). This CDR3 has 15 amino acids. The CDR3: CASSLDRDTYNEQFF. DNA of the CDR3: TGTGCCAGCAGCCTCGACAGGGACACCTACAATGAGCAGTTCTTC.